Sequencing of this T cell receptor beta chain was carried out in a study of shared clonotypes between healthy human individuals (dated by TCRdb to about 2020). With respect to the entire study: The cohort included a few men and two women between 18 and 49 years of age. Libraries were prepared and TCR repertoires were sequenced by different laboratories using diverse techniques, in order to increase sequencing depth and limit assay-specific biases. Between about 0.8 and 9 billion PBMCs per donor were obtained by leukapheresis. Blood TCR repertoires of roughly five healthy adults were deeply sequenced to estimate repertoire size and the extent of clonotype sharing between individuals.

Beyond this particular receptor, the publication reports: Pairwise subsampling indicated that sequencing depth was expected to affect the degree of clonotype sharing among donors. Sampling was restricted to blood, and TCR repertoires in tissues likely differ from the TCR repertoires found in blood. Because the study included a small number of donors, the genetic and exposure-history diversity represented was limited.

The donors were healthy, HIV-negative adults with no recently reported acute infections or vaccinations. Only Caucasian adults living in Nashville, Tennessee, USA were represented among the donors. For unsorted samples, 85 million to 100 million PBMCs were counted, and genomic DNA was extracted using the QIAamp DNA Blood Mini kit. Blood was collected by leukapheresis, and PBMCs were isolated by Ficoll-Histopaque density gradient centrifugation and then cryopreserved in liquid nitrogen vapor phase. V is shortened by 5 bases, J by 4 bases, and the region joining them spans 12 bases. Taken from the germline V gene (reference sequence), the CDR1 and CDR2 loops are LNHDA and SQIVND. The CDR3 has 13 amino acids, counting the end cysteine and phenylalanine. Left in the record is the CDR3 DNA by itself, 39 bases read in frame from the first base. Using the deep immunoSEQ assay, TCR CDR3 regions were amplified from genomic DNA by multiplex PCR. Genomic DNA extracted from each cell subset was distributed evenly over all wells of several immunoSEQ 96-well plates, and each plate served as one replicate. For unsorted PBMC, approximately 290 ng genomic DNA, equal to about 30,000 T cell genomes, was loaded into each replicate PCR. Ten immunoSEQ deep assay plates were used to sequence unsorted PBMC genomic DNA. Purified libraries were measured with a Qubit 3.0 fluorometer, size-checked on a Bioanalyzer 2100, and measured again with the KAPA Library Quantification kit. Every immunoSEQ 96-well plate was sequenced on a separate single-read 150-cycle Illumina NextSeq 550 flow cell. Concerning the study's data processing: The immunoSEQ output contained only junctional sequences without quality scores, so filtering could not match that applied to full-length reads. Sequences were annotated with PyIR, a Python wrapper for IgBLAST v1.9, using IMGT germline references to assign V/J genes and CDR3. Reads with weak V/J assignments (E-value above 1e-6), missing CDR3, stop codons, out-of-frame junctions, or ambiguous translated residues were removed. A V3J clonotype was defined by an identical inferred V gene, J gene, and CDR3 amino acid sequence. The percentage overlap between two repertoires was calculated by dividing the number of shared unique clonotypes by the size of the smaller repertoire. Repertoire richness was assessed with RTK rarefaction, the Chao1 estimator, and Recon v2.1 estimates of unobserved clonotypes. The table was pulled from immuneACCESS by TCRdb, which kept in-frame rearrangements only. Such tables lose some clones; where checked, under half of the loss comes from unresolved V genes, and the rest has no known cause. The V and J calls and the clone size are those of that table, but D and trimming were determined from the DNA. Within this sample are about half a million clones, with about 85% of them counted one time only. Of the sample, 12% falls within the top ten clones.

A few counts support this clone. The target of this receptor is not known. Base quality data are lacking; no much larger clone is found one base away. The specimen was PBMCs. The origin of this receptor is a woman aged 40 to 49 in good health. Some clones in this sample may be carry-over from other donors' samples. The rearrangement combines TRBV19 with TRBJ2-7; the D region possibly corresponds to TRBD1 (5 bases align). The DNA sequence reads TGTGCCAGTAGTGTCGCAGCAGGGTACGAGCAGTACTTC. Its coded protein is CASSVAAGYEQYF.